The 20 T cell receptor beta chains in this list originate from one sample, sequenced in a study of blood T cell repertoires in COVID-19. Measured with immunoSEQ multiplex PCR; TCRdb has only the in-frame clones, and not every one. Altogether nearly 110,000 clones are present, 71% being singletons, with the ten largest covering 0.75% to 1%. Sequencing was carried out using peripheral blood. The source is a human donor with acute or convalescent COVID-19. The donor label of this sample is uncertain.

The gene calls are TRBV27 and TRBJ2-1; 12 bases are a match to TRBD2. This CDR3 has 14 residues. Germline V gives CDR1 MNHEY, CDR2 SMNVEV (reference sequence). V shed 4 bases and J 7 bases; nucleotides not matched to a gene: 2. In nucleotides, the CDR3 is TGTGCCAGCAGTTGGACTAGCGGGGAGAATGAGCAGTTCTTC. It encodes CASSWTSGENEQFF.

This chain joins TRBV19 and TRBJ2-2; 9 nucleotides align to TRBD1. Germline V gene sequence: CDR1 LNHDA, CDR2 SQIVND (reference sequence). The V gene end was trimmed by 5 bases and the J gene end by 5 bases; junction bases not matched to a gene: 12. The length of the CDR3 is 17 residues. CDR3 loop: CASSPYLGTGRTGELFF. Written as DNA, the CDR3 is TGTGCCAGTAGTCCATACCTTGGGACAGGGAGGACCGGGGAGCTGTTTTTT.

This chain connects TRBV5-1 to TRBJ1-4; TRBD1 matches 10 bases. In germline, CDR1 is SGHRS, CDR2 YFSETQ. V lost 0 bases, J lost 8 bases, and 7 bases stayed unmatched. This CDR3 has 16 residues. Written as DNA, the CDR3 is TGCGCCAGCAGCTTGGCCCTGGGGACAGGGGTGGAAAAACTGTTTTTT. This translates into CASSLALGTGVEKLFF.

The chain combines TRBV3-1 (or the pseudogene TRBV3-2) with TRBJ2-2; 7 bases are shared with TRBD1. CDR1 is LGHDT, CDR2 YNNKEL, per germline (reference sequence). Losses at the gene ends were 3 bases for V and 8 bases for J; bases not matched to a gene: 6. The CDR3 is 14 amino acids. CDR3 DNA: TGTGCCAGCAGCCAGGCAGGGGGATCGGGGGAGCTGTTTTTT. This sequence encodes CASSQAGGSGELFF.

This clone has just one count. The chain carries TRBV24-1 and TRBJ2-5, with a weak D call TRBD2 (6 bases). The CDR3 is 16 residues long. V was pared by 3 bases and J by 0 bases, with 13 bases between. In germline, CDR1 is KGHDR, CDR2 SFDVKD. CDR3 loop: CATSDISRRDQETQYF. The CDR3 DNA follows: TGTGCCACCAGTGATATTTCACGGAGGGACCAAGAGACCCAGTACTTC.

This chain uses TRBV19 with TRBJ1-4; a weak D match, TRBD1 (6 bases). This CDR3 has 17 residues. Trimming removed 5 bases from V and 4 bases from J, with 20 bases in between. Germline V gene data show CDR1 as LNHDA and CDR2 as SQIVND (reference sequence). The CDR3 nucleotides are TGTGCCAGTAGTGCACCGGGACACCTGGGGTTTAATGAAAAACTGTTTTTT. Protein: CASSAPGHLGFNEKLFF.

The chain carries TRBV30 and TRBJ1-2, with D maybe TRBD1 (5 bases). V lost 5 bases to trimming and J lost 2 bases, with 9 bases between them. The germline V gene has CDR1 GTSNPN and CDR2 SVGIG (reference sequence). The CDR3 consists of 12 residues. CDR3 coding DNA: TGTGCCTGGGCTCCAGGGAACTATGGCTACACCTTC. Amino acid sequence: CAWAPGNYGYTF.

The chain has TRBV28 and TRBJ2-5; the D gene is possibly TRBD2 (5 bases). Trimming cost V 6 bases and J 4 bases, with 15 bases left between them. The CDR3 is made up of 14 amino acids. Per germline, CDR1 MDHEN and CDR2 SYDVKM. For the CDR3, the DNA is TGTGCCAGCAGCACGGGCGGAGAGGGAGAGACCCAGTACTTC. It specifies CASSTGGEGETQYF.

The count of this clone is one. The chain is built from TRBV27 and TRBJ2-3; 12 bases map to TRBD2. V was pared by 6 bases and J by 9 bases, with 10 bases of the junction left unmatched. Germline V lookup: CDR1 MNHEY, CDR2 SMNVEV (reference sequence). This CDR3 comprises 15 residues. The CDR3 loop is CASRDLAGGRGTQYF. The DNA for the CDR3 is TGTGCCAGCAGGGACCTAGCGGGGGGGCGAGGGACGCAGTATTTT.

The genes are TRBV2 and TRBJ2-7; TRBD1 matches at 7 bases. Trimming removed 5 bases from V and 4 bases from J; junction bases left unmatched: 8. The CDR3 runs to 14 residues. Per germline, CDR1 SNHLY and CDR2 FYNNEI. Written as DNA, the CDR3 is TGTGCCAGCAGTCTTGACAGGGTTCGGTACGAGCAGTACGTC. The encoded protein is CASSLDRVRYEQYV.

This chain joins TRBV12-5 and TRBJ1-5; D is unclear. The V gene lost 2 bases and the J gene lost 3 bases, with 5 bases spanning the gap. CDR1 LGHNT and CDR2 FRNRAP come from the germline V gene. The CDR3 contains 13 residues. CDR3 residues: CASGLSINQPQHF. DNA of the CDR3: TGTGCTAGTGGTTTGAGCATCAATCAGCCCCAGCATTTT.

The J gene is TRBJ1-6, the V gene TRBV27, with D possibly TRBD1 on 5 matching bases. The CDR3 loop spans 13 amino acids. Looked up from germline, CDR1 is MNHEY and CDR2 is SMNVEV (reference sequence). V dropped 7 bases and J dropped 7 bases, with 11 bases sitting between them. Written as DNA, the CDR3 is TGTGCCAGCACGTCGGGGGGGAATTCACCCCTCCACTTT. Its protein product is CASTSGGNSPLHF.

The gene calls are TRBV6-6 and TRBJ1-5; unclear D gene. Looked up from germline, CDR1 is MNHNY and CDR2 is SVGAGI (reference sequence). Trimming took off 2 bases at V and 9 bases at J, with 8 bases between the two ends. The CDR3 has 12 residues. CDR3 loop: CASSYRERPQHF. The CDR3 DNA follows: TGTGCCAGCAGTTACAGAGAACGGCCCCAGCATTTT.

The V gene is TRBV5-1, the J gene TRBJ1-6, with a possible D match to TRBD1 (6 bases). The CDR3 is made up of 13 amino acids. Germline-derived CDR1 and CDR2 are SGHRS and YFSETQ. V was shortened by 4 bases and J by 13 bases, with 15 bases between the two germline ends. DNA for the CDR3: TGCGCCAGCAGCAGAGGACAGCAAGAGCCCCTCCACTTT. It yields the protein CASSRGQQEPLHF.

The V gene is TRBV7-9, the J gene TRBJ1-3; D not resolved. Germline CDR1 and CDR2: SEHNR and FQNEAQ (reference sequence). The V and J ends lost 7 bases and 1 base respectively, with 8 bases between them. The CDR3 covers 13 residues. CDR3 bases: TGTGCCAGCATCGCCGGGTCTGGAAACACCATATATTTT. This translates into CASIAGSGNTIYF. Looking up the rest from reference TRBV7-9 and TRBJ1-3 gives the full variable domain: DTGVSQNPRHKITKRGQNVTFRCDPISEHNRLYWYRQTLGQGPEFLTYFQNEAQLEKSRLLSDRFSAERPKGSFSTLEIQRTEQGDSAMYLCASIAGSGNTIYFGEGSWLTVV.

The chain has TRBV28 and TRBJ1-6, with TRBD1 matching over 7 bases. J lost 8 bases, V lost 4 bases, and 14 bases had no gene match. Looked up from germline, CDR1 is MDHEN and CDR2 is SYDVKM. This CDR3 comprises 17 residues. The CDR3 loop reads CASSSDRYRFSDSPLHF. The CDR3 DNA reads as TGTGCCAGCAGTTCGGACAGGTATCGTTTCTCGGATTCACCCCTCCACTTT.

The CDR3 nucleotides read TGTGCCAGCAGCCAAGCGACAAACTACGAGCAGTACTTC. It yields the protein CASSQATNYEQYF. The chain carries TRBV4-2 and TRBJ2-7; D unclear. Trimming stripped 1 base from V and 3 bases from J, with 7 bases between. Germline-derived CDR1 and CDR2 are LGHNA and YNFKEQ. This CDR3 spans 13 amino acids.

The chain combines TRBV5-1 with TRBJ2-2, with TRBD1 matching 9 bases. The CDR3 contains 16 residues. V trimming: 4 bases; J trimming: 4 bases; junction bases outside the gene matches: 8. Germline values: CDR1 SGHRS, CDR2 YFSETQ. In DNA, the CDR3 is TGCGCCAGCAGCGGGGGGACAGGGAGTGGCACCGGGGAGCTGTTTTTT. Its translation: CASSGGTGSGTGELFF.

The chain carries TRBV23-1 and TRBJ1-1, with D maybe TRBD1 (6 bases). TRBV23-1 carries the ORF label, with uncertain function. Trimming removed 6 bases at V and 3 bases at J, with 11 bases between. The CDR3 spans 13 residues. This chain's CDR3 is CASRDSPYTEAFF. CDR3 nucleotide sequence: TGCGCCAGCAGGGACAGCCCCTACACTGAAGCTTTCTTT.

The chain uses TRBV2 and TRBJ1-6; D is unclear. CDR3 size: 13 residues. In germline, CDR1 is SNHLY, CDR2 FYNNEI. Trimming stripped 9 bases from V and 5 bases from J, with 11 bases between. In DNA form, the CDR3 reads TGTGCCAGTATAAGGACTAATAATTCACCCCTCCACTTT. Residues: CASIRTNNSPLHF.